This TCR beta chain was obtained from a study of response to subunit inactivated influenza vaccine (dated by TCRdb to 2016 to 2018). Regarding the complete study: Deep quantitative T cell receptor repertoire profiling was used in the study to track responses to a trivalent subunit inactivated influenza vaccine.

This clonotype was counted at least ten times. The antigen it recognizes is unknown. Base qualities were left out, and no much larger clone turns up one base away. Library preparation employed RT-PCR. The reads were generated on an Illumina HiSeq 2500. TCRdb's own reprocessing of the public reads used fastp at Q25 and MiXCR and kept productive beta chains. Rows are unified per CDR3 protein, each entry keeping the most common DNA and genes. Recorded for this sample are around 850,000 distinct CDR3 sequences; roughly 18% of them occurred a single time. 9.5% to 13% of the sample lies in the top ten. What the work shows at the level of the full study, not this receptor alone: The authors proposed that each seasonal influenza vaccination may bring in only a limited number of new T cells.

V loses 1 base of germline sequence and J loses 2 bases, and the interval between the two ends is 9 bases. The cysteine opens and the phenylalanine closes a CDR3 of 14 amino acids. Left in the record is the CDR3 DNA by itself, 42 bases read in frame from the first base. Per the germline V gene (reference sequence), SEHNR is the CDR1 and FQNEAQ is the CDR2. This TCR derives from a man between 50 and 59 years old who received an inactivated influenza vaccine. Donor details come from another sample of the same person, matched by shared clones. The material was PBMCs from blood, obtained roughly 5 days after vaccination. Here the chain combines TRBV7-9 and TRBJ2-7; 5 matching bases give a weak D call of TRBD1. The DNA sequence is as follows: TGTGCCAGCAGCTTAGAGGGGATTCCCTACGAGCAGTACTTC. It translates as CASSLEGIPYEQYF.